These 5 T cell receptor beta chains came from one sample sequenced in a study of T-cell memory formation after mild COVID-19. TCRdb reprocessed the 5' RACE reads via MiXCR and lists one record per CDR3 protein. The sample shows 400,000 to 500,000 distinct CDR3 sequences, 20% of them seen only once. Sample: PBMCs or a T cell subset sorted from them (not recorded which). The origin of the receptors is an adult woman who had mild COVID-19 (a few samples of this study predate the infection). Cell type and time point are not known.

The chain's CDR3 is CATSDSPGQGARYNEQFF. The CDR3 DNA follows: TGTGCCACCAGTGATTCACCGGGACAGGGGGCAAGGTACAATGAGCAGTTCTTC. The gene calls are TRBV24-1 and TRBJ2-1; 12 positions match TRBD1. The V gene's germline CDR1 is KGHDR and CDR2 SFDVKD. The CDR3 has 18 residues. V shed 2 bases and J 4 bases; nucleotides not matched to a gene: 8.

A few counts support this clonotype. J is TRBJ2-2 and V is TRBV12-3 or TRBV12-4; TRBD2 matches 14 bases. The V gene end was trimmed by 6 bases and the J gene end by 3 bases; junction bases not matched to a gene: 3. CDR3 length: 16 residues. The CDR3 protein is CASRGLAGVYTGELFF. CDR3 DNA sequence: TGTGCCAGCAGGGGACTAGCGGGAGTGTACACCGGGGAGCTGTTTTTT.

The J gene is TRBJ2-1, the V gene TRBV5-4, with D perhaps assigned TRBD1 or TRBD2 (5 bases each). The germline V gene has CDR1 SGHNT and CDR2 YYREEE (reference sequence). The CDR3 contains 13 residues. V was clipped by 1 base and J by 14 bases, with 16 bases between them. CDR3 sequence: CASSLRDGSREFF. CDR3 DNA sequence: TGTGCCAGCAGCTTGCGGGACGGGTCGCGGGAGTTCTTC.

This clonotype appeared a few times. The chain carries TRBV7-9 and TRBJ1-1; TRBD1 aligns across 9 bases. Trimming removed 3 bases from V and 0 bases from J; junction bases left unmatched: 11. This CDR3 spans 18 amino acids. The germline V gene has CDR1 SEHNR and CDR2 FQNEAQ (reference sequence). The CDR3 spells CASSFSRDRAGMNTEAFF. For the CDR3, the DNA is TGTGCCAGCAGCTTCTCCCGGGACAGGGCCGGAATGAACACTGAAGCTTTCTTT.

This chain links TRBV7-9 with TRBJ2-5; 8 nucleotides agree with TRBD1. Germline V CDR1 and CDR2: SEHNR, FQNEAQ (reference sequence). This CDR3 has 14 residues. J gave up 4 bases and V 5 bases, and 6 bases lay outside the gene matches. Here the CDR3 DNA reads TGTGCCAGCAGCCGGACAGGGCAGATAGAGACCCAGTACTTC. This codes for CASSRTGQIETQYF.